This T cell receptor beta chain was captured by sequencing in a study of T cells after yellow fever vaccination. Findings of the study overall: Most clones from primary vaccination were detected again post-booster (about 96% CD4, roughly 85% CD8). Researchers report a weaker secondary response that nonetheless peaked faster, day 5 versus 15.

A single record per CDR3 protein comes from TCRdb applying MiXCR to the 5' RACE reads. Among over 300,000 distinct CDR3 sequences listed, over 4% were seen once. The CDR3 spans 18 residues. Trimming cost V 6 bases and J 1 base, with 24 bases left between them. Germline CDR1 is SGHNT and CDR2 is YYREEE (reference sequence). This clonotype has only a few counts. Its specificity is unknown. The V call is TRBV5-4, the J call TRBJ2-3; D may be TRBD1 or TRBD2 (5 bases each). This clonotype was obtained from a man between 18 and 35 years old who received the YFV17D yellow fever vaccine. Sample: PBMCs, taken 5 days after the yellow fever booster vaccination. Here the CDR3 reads CASIKSMGTPRRTDTQYF. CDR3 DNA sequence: TGTGCCAGCATCAAATCGATGGGGACCCCACGGCGCACAGATACGCAGTATTTT.